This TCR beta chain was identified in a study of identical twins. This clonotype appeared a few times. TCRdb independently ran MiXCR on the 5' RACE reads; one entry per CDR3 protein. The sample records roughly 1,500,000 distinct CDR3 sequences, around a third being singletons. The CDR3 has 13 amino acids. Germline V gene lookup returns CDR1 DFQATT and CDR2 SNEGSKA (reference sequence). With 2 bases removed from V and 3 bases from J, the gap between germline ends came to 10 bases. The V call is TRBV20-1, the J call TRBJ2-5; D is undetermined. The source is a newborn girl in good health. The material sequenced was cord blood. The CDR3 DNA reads TGCAGTGCTAGAAGGCTAGAGGAAGAGACCCAGTACTTC. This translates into CSARRLEEETQYF.